These T cell receptor beta chains were read from a single sample in a study of blood T cell repertoires in COVID-19. The data were produced by immunoSEQ multiplex PCR, yet TCRdb's version contains in-frame clones alone and is incomplete. The data show about 200,000 clones, with about 89% seen just once and around 8.9% held by the top ten. Input material: PBMCs or T cells enriched from blood (not recorded which). Receptor source: a woman in her late teens or twenties who had recovered from COVID-19. Both conserved end residues are part of each CDR3. A D gene is named only where the DNA matches it firmly. Size is omitted from some rows. Given values are once, few, many or a class for expanded clones.

TRBJ1-2	TRBV5-1	-	once	CASSLEGIPLFHGYTF	TGCGCCAGCAGCTTAGAAGGAATCCCACTATTCCATGGCTACACCTTC
TRBJ1-6	TRBV7-9	TRBD1	-	CASSPRDRSSSSYNSPLHF	TGTGCCAGCAGCCCCCGGGACAGGTCCTCATCCTCCTATAATTCACCCCTCCACTTT
TRBJ1-6	TRBV7-9	TRBD1	-	CASSLGTGLVDNSPLHF	TGTGCCAGCAGCTTAGGGACAGGACTCGTTGATAATTCACCCCTCCACTTT
TRBJ1-1	TRBV30	-	-	CAWSQGILVEAFF	TGTGCCTGGAGTCAGGGGATTTTAGTTGAAGCTTTCTTT
TRBJ1-1	TRBV6-5	-	once	CASRHGQNTEAFF	TGTGCCAGCAGGCACGGACAGAACACTGAAGCTTTCTTT
TRBJ1-2	TRBV5-1	-	-	CASSPSAGGVYGYTF	TGCGCCAGCAGCCCCTCAGCGGGTGGTGTCTATGGCTACACCTTC
TRBJ1-2	TRBV29-1	-	-	CSVESSPGDNGYTF	TGCAGCGTTGAAAGCTCCCCCGGTGACAATGGCTACACCTTC
TRBJ1-3	TRBV24-1	-	-	CATSEAGEGNTIYF	TGTGCCACCAGTGAGGCAGGGGAAGGAAACACCATATATTTT
TRBJ2-7	TRBV18	-	-	CASSPGHSYEQYF	TGTGCCAGCTCACCGGGGCATTCCTACGAGCAGTACTTC
TRBJ1-6	TRBV28	TRBD1	-	CASSGTGESPLHF	TGTGCCAGCAGCGGGACAGGGGAATCACCCCTCCACTTT
TRBJ1-6	TRBV15	-	-	CATSGIPTGLIPSPLHF	TGTGCCACCAGCGGAATCCCCACAGGGTTGATTCCTTCACCCCTCCACTTT
TRBJ2-2	TRBV9	-	few	CASSVARGRAASNTGELFF	TGTGCCAGCAGCGTAGCTAGGGGGAGGGCAGCATCGAACACCGGGGAGCTGTTTTTT
TRBJ2-6	TRBV12-5	-	-	CASGLSPQASSGANVLTF	TGTGCTAGTGGTTTATCCCCGCAGGCCAGCTCTGGGGCCAACGTCCTGACTTTC
TRBJ1-2	TRBV5-1	-	once	CASSGGSSNYGYTF	TGCGCCAGCAGCGGAGGCTCCTCTAACTATGGCTACACCTTC
TRBJ2-2	TRBV5-1	TRBD2	-	CASSSLGVAGDGELFF	TGCGCCAGCAGCTCGCTCGGGGTAGCGGGGGACGGGGAGCTGTTTTTT
TRBJ1-5	TRBV7-2	TRBD1	-	CASSSPGQGPSQPQHF	TGTGCCAGCAGCTCGCCGGGACAGGGGCCCTCTCAGCCCCAGCATTTT
TRBJ1-4	TRBV30	TRBD1	-	CAWSHRGSEKLFF	TGTGCCTGGAGTCACAGGGGAAGTGAAAAACTGTTTTTT
TRBJ1-2	TRBV9	TRBD1	-	CASSVEGTGVNYGYTF	TGTGCCAGCAGCGTAGAGGGGACAGGGGTTAACTATGGCTACACCTTC
TRBJ2-4	TRBV5-1	TRBD1	-	CASSLVGQGADAKNIQYF	TGCGCCAGCAGCTTGGTGGGACAGGGGGCAGACGCCAAAAACATTCAGTACTTC
TRBJ1-2	TRBV5-1	-	-	CASSLELANYGYTF	TGCGCCAGCAGCTTGGAACTGGCTAACTATGGCTACACCTTC
TRBJ2-7	TRBV7-9	-	once	CASSTPGRAYEQYF	TGTGCCAGCAGCACACCAGGAAGAGCCTACGAGCAGTACTTC
TRBJ1-4	TRBV5-1	TRBD1	-	CASSRDSSTNEKLFF	TGCGCCAGCAGCCGGGACAGTTCAACTAATGAAAAACTGTTTTTT
TRBJ2-1	TRBV27	-	once	CASSLRQGMTYNEQFF	TGTGCCAGCAGTCTCAGGCAGGGGATGACCTACAATGAGCAGTTCTTC
TRBJ2-4	TRBV2	-	few	CASSERVAKNIQYF	TGTGCCAGCAGTGAGCGTGTAGCCAAAAACATTCAGTACTTC
TRBJ1-6	TRBV28	TRBD1	few	CATQGGWSPLHF	TGTGCCACCCAGGGGGGCTGGTCACCCCTCCACTTT